A few counts support the clone carrying this T cell receptor (beta chain). Its antigen is unknown. These data are taken from a study of T cell repertoires in cytomegalovirus infection. Study details: The study used recently identified HLA-C-restricted and well-studied HLA-B-restricted CMV epitopes.

V lost 7 bases and J 3 bases, leaving 16 bases between the germline ends. The CDR3 has 14 amino acids. Looked up from germline, CDR1 is MDHEN and CDR2 is SYDVKM. MiXCR, applied by TCRdb to the reads, yields one record per CDR3 protein. The profile shows about half a million distinct CDR3 sequences, 30% to 40% of them singletons. The receptor was derived from a human donor in good health (CMV status not recorded). Some clones in this sample may be carry-over from other donors' samples. The material sequenced was cultured PBMCs, taken from culture after CMV antigen stimulation. The gene calls are TRBV28 and TRBJ2-7, with no clear D. CDR3 sequence (DNA): TGTGCCAGCACCCTCTCTGGCGGAAGCTACGAGCAGTACTTC. This translates into CASTLSGGSYEQYF.